This T cell receptor beta chain was identified in a study of blood T cell repertoires in COVID-19. Study in general: COVID-19 samples collected from the United States, Italy and Spain covered acute and convalescent phases. Sample material is recorded as cDNA or gDNA derived from T cells, B-cell-depleted T cells, or PBMCs.

Concerning this clone: Other nucleotide sequences in the sample specify the same CDR3.

The V end lost 3 bases, the J end lost 4 bases, and 7 bases lay between the germline ends. CDR1 and CDR2 from the germline V gene are KGHSH and LQKENI. The CDR3 runs 13 residues. In the source study's methods: How many nucleated cells were present was estimated from reference gene primer amplification. Some clones are missing from TCRdb's copy, which holds only in-frame ones; the method was immunoSEQ multiplex PCR. D and trimming were read from the DNA, whereas the V and J calls and clone size are those reported in that table. The sample has roughly 62,000 clones; approximately 86% are singletons. The material sequenced was peripheral blood. This TCR came from a human donor with acute or convalescent COVID-19. The donor label of this sample is uncertain. The V call is TRBV18, the J call TRBJ1-5; a weak D match, TRBD1 (6 bases). CDR3 residues: CASSPDRNQPQHF. The CDR3 nucleotides are TGTGCCAGCTCACCGGACAGAAATCAGCCCCAGCATTTT.